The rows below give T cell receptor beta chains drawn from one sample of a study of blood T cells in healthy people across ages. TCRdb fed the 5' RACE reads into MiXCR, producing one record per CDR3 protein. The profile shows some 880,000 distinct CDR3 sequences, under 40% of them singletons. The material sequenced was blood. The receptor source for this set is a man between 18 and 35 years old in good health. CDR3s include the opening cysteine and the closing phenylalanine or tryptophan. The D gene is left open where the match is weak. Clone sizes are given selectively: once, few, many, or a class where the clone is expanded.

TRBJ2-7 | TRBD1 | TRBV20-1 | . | TGCAGTGCTAGAGATCCCGACAGGGATTTCTACGAGCAGTACTTC | CSARDPDRDFYEQYF
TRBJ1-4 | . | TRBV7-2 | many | TGTGCCAGCAGCTTATACAGGGCAACTAATGAAAAACTGTTTTTT | CASSLYRATNEKLFF
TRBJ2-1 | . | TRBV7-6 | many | TGTGCCAGCAGCTTATTCTCAGGGGACGCTTACAATGAGCAGTTCTTC | CASSLFSGDAYNEQFF
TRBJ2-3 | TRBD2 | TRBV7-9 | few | TGTGCCAGCAGCTCACCGTGGACTAGCGGGGGTAGCACAGATACGCAGTATTTT | CASSSPWTSGGSTDTQYF
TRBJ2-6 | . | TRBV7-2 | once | TGTGCCAGCAGCTTAGTTCGGGTCTCTGGGGCCAACGTCCTGACTTTC | CASSLVRVSGANVLTF
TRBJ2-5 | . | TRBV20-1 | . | TGCAGTGCTAGCGGTTGGACATCCCAAGAGACCCAGTACTTC | CSASGWTSQETQYF
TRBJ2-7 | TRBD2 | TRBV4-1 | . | TGCGCCAGCAGCCAAGGGCTAGCGGTAAACTACGAGCAGTACTTC | CASSQGLAVNYEQYF
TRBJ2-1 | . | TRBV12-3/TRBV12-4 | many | TGTGCCAGCAGTTTGGGCCGGACCAATGAGCAGTTCTTC | CASSLGRTNEQFF
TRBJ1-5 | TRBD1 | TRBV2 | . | TGTGCCAGCAGGAGGACAGGGAACCCCAATCAGCCCCAGCATTTT | CASRRTGNPNQPQHF
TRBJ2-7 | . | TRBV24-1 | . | TGTGCCACCAGTGAAACGCGGGGAGGCGAGCAGTACTTC | CATSETRGGEQYF
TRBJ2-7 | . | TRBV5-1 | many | TGCGCCAGCAGCTTGCCGGGGTCCAGCTCCTACGAGCAGTACTTC | CASSLPGSSSYEQYF
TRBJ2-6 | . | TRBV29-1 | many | TGCAGCGTTGGTACACCCTCTGGGGCCAACGTCCTGACTTTC | CSVGTPSGANVLTF
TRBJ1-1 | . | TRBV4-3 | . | TGCGCCAGCAGCCAAGAAAGGATGCCGAACACTGAAGCTTTCTTT | CASSQERMPNTEAFF
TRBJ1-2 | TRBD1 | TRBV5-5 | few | TGTGCCAGCAGCTCTACAGGGGTCGGCTATGGCTACACCTTC | CASSSTGVGYGYTF
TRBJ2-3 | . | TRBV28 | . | TGTGCCAGCAGCTCAGGGGAAGATACGCAGTATTTT | CASSSGEDTQYF
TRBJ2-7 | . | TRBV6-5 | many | TGTGCCAGCAGTTACCTTTACGAGCAGTACTTC | CASSYLYEQYF
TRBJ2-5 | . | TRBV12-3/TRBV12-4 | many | TGTGCCAGCGGGAGCTCAGGGCAAGAGACCCAGTACTTC | CASGSSGQETQYF
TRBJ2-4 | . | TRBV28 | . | TGTGCCAGCAGTACGGGGGGCACTTTTCAGTACTTC | CASSTGGTFQYF
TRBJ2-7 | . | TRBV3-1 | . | TGTGCCAGCAGCCATCAACGAACCACCCGCTCCTACAATGAGCAGTACTTC | CASSHQRTTRSYNEQYF
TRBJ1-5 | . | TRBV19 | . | TGTGCCAGTAGTGACGTTGCCAATCAGTCCCAGCATTTT | CASSDVANQSQHF
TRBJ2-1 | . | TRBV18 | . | TGTGCCAGCTCACCGAAACAGGGCCCTCAAGAGACCCAGTTCTTC | CASSPKQGPQETQFF
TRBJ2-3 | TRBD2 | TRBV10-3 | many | TGTGCCATCAGCCCGACTAGCGGGGGGTCACCACGATGGGATACGCAGTATTTT | CAISPTSGGSPRWDTQYF
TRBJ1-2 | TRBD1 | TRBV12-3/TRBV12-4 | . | TGTGCCAGCAGTCCGGACAGGGGAGGGATGGATGGCTACACCTTC | CASSPDRGGMDGYTF
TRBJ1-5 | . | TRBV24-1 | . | TGTGCCACCAGTGATCCGACGGGCGATCAGCCCCAGCATTTT | CATSDPTGDQPQHF
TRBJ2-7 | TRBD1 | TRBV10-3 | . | TGTGCCATCAGTGGGGGACGGGACAGGTGCTACGAGCAGTACTTC | CAISGGRDRCYEQYF
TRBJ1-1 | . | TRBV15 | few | TGTGCCACCAGCAGAGATGGGGTCCAGAACACTGAAGCTTTCTTT | CATSRDGVQNTEAFF
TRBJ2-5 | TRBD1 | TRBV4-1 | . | TGCGCCAGCAGCCAAGAACCCGGACAGGTTGGGTCGGTAGAAGAGACCCAGTACTTC | CASSQEPGQVGSVEETQYF
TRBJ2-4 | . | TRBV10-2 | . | TGCGCCAGCAGTGAGGTCCCAGGGGTGAGGACGTACTTC | CASSEVPGVRTYF
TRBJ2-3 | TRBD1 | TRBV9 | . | TGTGCCAGCAGCCTCCCCGGGACAGCTAGCATAGATACGCAGTATTTT | CASSLPGTASIDTQYF
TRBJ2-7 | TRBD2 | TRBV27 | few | TGTGCCAGCAAGGGGACTAGCGGTACCTACGAGCAGTACTTC | CASKGTSGTYEQYF
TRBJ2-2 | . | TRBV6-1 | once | TGTGCCAGCAATCCAGGGAGGAACACCGGGGAGCTGTTTTTT | CASNPGRNTGELFF
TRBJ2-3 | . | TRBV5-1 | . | TGCGCCAGCAAGGGGGGGTTTCGCACAGATACGCAGTATTTT | CASKGGFRTDTQYF
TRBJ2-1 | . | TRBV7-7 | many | TGTGCCAGCAGCTTAGGGTCCGGGCGGGAGCAGTTCTTC | CASSLGSGREQFF
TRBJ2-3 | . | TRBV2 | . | TGTGCCAGCAGGGCAAACACAGATACGCAGTATTTT | CASRANTDTQYF
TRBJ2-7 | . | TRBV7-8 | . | TGTGCCAGCAGCACCAGACGGACCAACTACGAGCAGTACTTC | CASSTRRTNYEQYF
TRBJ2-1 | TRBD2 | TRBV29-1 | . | TGCAGCGTTCTCGGTAAAGCGGGAAGCTCCTACAATGAGCAGTTCTTC | CSVLGKAGSSYNEQFF
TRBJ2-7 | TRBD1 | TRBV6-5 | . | TGTGCCAGCAGTTACGGGACAGGGGGTCTCTACGAGCAGTACTTC | CASSYGTGGLYEQYF
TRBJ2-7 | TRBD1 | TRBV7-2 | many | TGTGCCAGCAGCTTAGATGGGACAGCAATCTACGAGCAGTACTTC | CASSLDGTAIYEQYF
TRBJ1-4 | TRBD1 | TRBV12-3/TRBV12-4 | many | TGTGCCAGCAGTTCCCGAGGACAGGGTATACGAAAACTGTTTTTT | CASSSRGQGIRKLFF
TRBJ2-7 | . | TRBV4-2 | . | TGTGCCAGCAGCCCAAGAATGACCCGGTACAATGAGCAGTACTTC | CASSPRMTRYNEQYF
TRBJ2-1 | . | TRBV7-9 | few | TGTGCCAGCAGCTTAGTTTTTGGTGAGCAGTTCTTC | CASSLVFGEQFF
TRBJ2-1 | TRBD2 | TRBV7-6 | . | TGTGCCAGCAGCCGTAGCGGGGACCTCCAAGAGACCCAGTTCTTC | CASSRSGDLQETQFF
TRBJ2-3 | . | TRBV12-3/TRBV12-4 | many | TGTGCCAGCAGTTTTATGTCATTGGGGCAGTATTTT | CASSFMSLGQYF
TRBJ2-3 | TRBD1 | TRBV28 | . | TGTGCCAGCAGCCCTCAAGGGGGCGCCGTAGATACGCAGTATTTT | CASSPQGGAVDTQYF
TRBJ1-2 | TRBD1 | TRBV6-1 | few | TGTGCCAGCCGATGGTTGACAGGGGGCCAGGGGACTTATGGCTACACCTTC | CASRWLTGGQGTYGYTF
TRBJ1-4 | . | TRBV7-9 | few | TGTGCCAGCAGTTCAAACCAGGGCCCCACTAATGAAAAACTGTTTTTT | CASSSNQGPTNEKLFF
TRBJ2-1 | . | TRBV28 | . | TGTGCCAGCAGTCCAACCCACTCAGGGGTCGGTGAGCAGTTCTTC | CASSPTHSGVGEQFF
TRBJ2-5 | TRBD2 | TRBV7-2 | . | TGTGCCAGCAGCCCCTGGACTAGCGGGGGAGATGAGCAGTACTTC | CASSPWTSGGDEQYF
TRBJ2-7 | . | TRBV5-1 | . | TGCGCCAGCAGCTTGGAAGTGACACGACTGCCCTACGAGCAGTACTTC | CASSLEVTRLPYEQYF
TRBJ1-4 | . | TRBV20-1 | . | TGCAGTGCGACCCCCACCTCTTATGAAAAACTGTTTTTT | CSATPTSYEKLFF
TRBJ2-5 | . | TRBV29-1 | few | TGCAGCGTTGAAGAAGGGACCCCGCGTGAGCAGTACTTC | CSVEEGTPREQYF
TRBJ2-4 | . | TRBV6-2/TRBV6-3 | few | TGTGCCAGCAGTTCAGGGGTCGGTGTCAAAAACATTCAGTACTTC | CASSSGVGVKNIQYF
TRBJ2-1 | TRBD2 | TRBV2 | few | TGTGCCAGCAGGTTGAGTGTGGTAGCGGGGGGCAATGAGCAGTTCTTC | CASRLSVVAGGNEQFF
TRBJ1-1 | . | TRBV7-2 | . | TGTGCCAGCAGCTTAGCATTAGGCCGACTGAACACTGAAGCTTTCTTT | CASSLALGRLNTEAFF
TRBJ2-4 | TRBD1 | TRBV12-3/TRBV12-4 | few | TGTGCCAGCAGTTATAACGGACAGGGAAGAGACATTCAGTACTTC | CASSYNGQGRDIQYF
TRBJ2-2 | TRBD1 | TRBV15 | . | TGTGCCACCAGCAGGGACAGGGAGATAACCGGGGAGCTGTTTTTT | CATSRDREITGELFF
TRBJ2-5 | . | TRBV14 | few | TGTGCCAGCAGCCAAGACTCTGCCTACAATGAGCAGTACTTC | CASSQDSAYNEQYF
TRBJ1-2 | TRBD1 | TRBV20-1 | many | TGCAGTGCTGGGGACAGAATCGGTGGCTACACCTTC | CSAGDRIGGYTF
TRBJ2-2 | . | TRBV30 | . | TGTGCCTGGTCGGGGGGCCAGAACACCGGGGAGCTGTTTTTT | CAWSGGQNTGELFF
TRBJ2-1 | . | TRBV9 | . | TGTGCCAGCAGCGTAACGGGAAGTTACTACAATGAGCAGTTCTTC | CASSVTGSYYNEQFF